This T cell receptor (beta chain) was retrieved from a study of cytomegalovirus exposure and HLA in healthy donors. Findings of the study overall: Researchers reported in a later analysis that common viral pathogens appeared linked to several top clusters. The authors later found TCR association rates varying by HLA locus, with DRB1 most and HLA-C fewest. Excluded: some indistinguishable V segments such as TRBV6-2 and TRBV6-3.

The germline CDR1 and CDR2 sequences are LNHNV and YYDKDF (reference sequence). There are 21 residues in the CDR3. V lost 1 base to trimming and J lost 2 bases; unmatched junction nucleotides: 22. Turning to this clone: The antigen is unknown.

The PCR had 60 Vbeta and 13 Jbeta primers. Sequencing was performed with immunoSEQ multiplex PCR; in TCRdb, only in-frame clones are kept and a portion is missing. The profile covers more than 100,000 clones, with 60% to 85% appearing a single time and approximately 1.6% taken by the ten largest. The source is a woman younger than 35 in good health and CMV-seronegative. V and J are TRBV15 and TRBJ1-2, with 7 nucleotides matching TRBD1. Specimen: PBMCs. CDR3 in amino acids: CATSRVPFSRPGEGANYGYTF. The CDR3 DNA reads TGTGCCACCAGCAGAGTTCCATTCAGCCGTCCCGGAGAGGGGGCGAACTATGGCTACACCTTC.